Reported below is one TCR beta chain. The antigen is not known. The data are from a study of T cell repertoires in cytomegalovirus infection. Whole-study findings and limits: Within the response measured ex vivo, HLA-C-restricted CMV-specific TCR beta clonotypes were dominant.

A single record per CDR3 protein comes from TCRdb applying MiXCR to the reads. Counted here are 700,000 to 950,000 distinct CDR3 sequences, approximately 29% occurring once; the ten biggest clones make up over 10%. The clonotype was recovered from a human donor in good health (CMV status not recorded). Some clones in this sample may be carry-over from other donors' samples. The source material was cultured CD8+ T cells from PBMCs, sampled from culture after CMV antigen stimulation.

DNA for the CDR3: TGTGCCAGCAGTTTCGTCGGCGGGGTTCTAGCAGATACGCAGTATTTT. Its protein product is CASSFVGGVLADTQYF. The chain carries TRBV12-3 or TRBV12-4 and TRBJ2-3; maybe TRBD2 (6 bases). The CDR3 has 16 residues. V was pared by 3 bases and J by 4 bases, with 17 bases between.